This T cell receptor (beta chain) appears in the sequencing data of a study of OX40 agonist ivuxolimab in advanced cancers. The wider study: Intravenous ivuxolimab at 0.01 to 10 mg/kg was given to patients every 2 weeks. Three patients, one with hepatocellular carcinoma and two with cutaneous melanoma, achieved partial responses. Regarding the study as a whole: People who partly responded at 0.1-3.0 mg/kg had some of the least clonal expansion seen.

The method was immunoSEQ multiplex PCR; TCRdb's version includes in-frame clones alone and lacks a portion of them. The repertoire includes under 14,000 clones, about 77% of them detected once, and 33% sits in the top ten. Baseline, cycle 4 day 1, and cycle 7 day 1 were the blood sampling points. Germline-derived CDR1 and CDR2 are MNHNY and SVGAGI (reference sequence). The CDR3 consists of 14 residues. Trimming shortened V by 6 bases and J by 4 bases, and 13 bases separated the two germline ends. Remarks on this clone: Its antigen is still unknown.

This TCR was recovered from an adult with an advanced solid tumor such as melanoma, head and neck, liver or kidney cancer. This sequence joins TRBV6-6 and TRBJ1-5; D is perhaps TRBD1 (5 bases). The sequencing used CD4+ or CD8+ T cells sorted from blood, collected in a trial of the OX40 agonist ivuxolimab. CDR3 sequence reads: CASSLDTLNQPQHF. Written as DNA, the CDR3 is TGTGCCAGCAGCCTGGACACCCTGAATCAGCCCCAGCATTTT.